This TCR beta chain came from a study of T cells after yellow fever vaccination. Germline V CDR1 and CDR2: SGHDN, FVKESK. The CDR3 extends over 15 amino acids. With 1 base removed from V and 10 bases from J, the gap between germline ends came to 17 bases. The study, taken as a whole, reports: Sorted repertoires could include abundant contaminating clonotypes from bulk cells.

This clonotype was counted ten times or more. What it recognizes is unknown. TCRdb itself ran the 5' RACE reads through MiXCR, one entry per CDR3 protein. The table includes 250,000 to 300,000 distinct CDR3 sequences, approximately 5.2% detected once. The sequence derives from a man aged 18 to 30 who received the YFV17D yellow fever vaccine. The chain combines TRBV14 with TRBJ2-1, with D maybe TRBD2 (6 bases). The sequencing here drew on CD4+ T cells sorted from PBMCs, taken on the day of the yellow fever booster vaccination. The CDR3 loop is CASSQVLGGGYEQFF. The CDR3 coding sequence is TGTGCCAGCAGCCAAGTTCTCGGGGGAGGATACGAGCAGTTCTTC. The full variable domain, in which reference TRBV14 and TRBJ2-1 provide the parts outside the CDR3, is EAGVTQFPSHSVIEKGQTVTLRCDPISGHDNLYWYRRVMGKEIKFLLHFVKESKQDESGMPNNRFLAERTGGTYSTLKVQPAELEDSGVYFCASSQVLGGGYEQFFGPGTRLTVL.